This entry lists 11 T cell receptor beta chains sequenced from one sample in a study of blood T cell repertoires in COVID-19. The repertoire was sequenced with immunoSEQ multiplex PCR; TCRdb's copy has only in-frame clones and lacks some. The data hold about 670,000 clones, with 70% to 90% observed a single time. The sample was peripheral blood. The receptors shown here come from a woman aged 18 to 35 with acute or convalescent COVID-19.

The rearrangement links TRBV2 to TRBJ1-6; D is possibly TRBD1 (5 bases). V was shortened by 4 bases and J by 7 bases, with 8 bases between the two germline ends. The CDR3 is made up of 13 amino acids. The germline V gene encodes CDR1 SNHLY and CDR2 FYNNEI. The CDR3 DNA sequence: TGTGCCAGCAGTGTGGGACTGAATTCACCCCTCCACTTT. As protein: CASSVGLNSPLHF.

The genes are TRBV5-6 and TRBJ1-5; TRBD1 matches at 7 bases. The CDR3 is 13 residues long. J was trimmed by 8 bases and V by 0 bases; bases with no gene match: 2. Germline-derived CDR1 and CDR2 are SGHDT and YYEEEE. DNA for the CDR3: TGTGCCAGCAGCTTGGGACAGGGTGAGCCCCAGCATTTT. The encoded protein is CASSLGQGEPQHF.

The V call is TRBV10-3, the J call TRBJ2-1, with 10 bases matching TRBD2. The germline CDR1 and CDR2 sequences are ENHRY and SYGVKD. After removal of 4 bases from V and 1 base from J, the junction contained 4 bases not matched to a gene. The CDR3 is 16 amino acids. The CDR3, as DNA: TGTGCCATCAGTGGGAGCGGGGGGGAGTCCTACAATGAGCAGTTCTTC. Its translation is CAISGSGGESYNEQFF.

This clone is a singleton in its sample. This chain uses TRBV19 with TRBJ2-1; 7 bases are a match to TRBD1. Per the germline V gene, CDR1 is LNHDA and CDR2 is SQIVND (reference sequence). V lost 7 bases, J lost 4 bases, and 4 bases stayed unmatched. The CDR3 is made up of 13 amino acids. The CDR3 bases are TGTGCCAGTACTCCGACAGGGTACAATGAGCAGTTCTTC. Translated, it gives CASTPTGYNEQFF.

The chain couples TRBV4-1 to TRBJ2-7, with D perhaps matching TRBD2 (5 bases). V lost 6 bases and J 3 bases, leaving 21 bases between the germline ends. The germline gives CDR1 MGHRA, CDR2 YSYEKL. The CDR3 totals 16 residues. The CDR3 here is CASSPKEVSKSYEQYF. The CDR3 DNA is TGCGCCAGCAGTCCCAAGGAGGTGTCTAAAAGCTACGAGCAGTACTTC.

The chain carries TRBV3-1 (or the pseudogene TRBV3-2) and TRBJ2-6; the match to TRBD1 covers 9 bases. This CDR3 comprises 18 residues. CDR1 is LGHDT and CDR2 is YNNKEL in the germline V gene (reference sequence). V lost 4 bases and J lost 4; bases outside the gene matches: 11. The CDR3 bases are TGTGCCAGCAGCCGCCGGGACAGGGTAGGATCCGGGGCCAACGTCCTGACTTTC. Protein product: CASSRRDRVGSGANVLTF.

CDR3 sequence reads: CASLQGGGEQFF. The CDR3 region has the DNA TGCGCCAGCCTACAGGGGGGTGGTGAGCAGTTCTTC. This rearrangement joins TRBV10-2 to TRBJ2-1; TRBD1 matches 8 bases. CDR1 and CDR2 (germline): WSHSY, SAAADI. The CDR3 extends over 12 amino acids. J was trimmed by 9 bases and V by 8 bases; bases with no gene match: 6.

The chain carries TRBV6-5 and TRBJ1-1; 8 bases are shared with TRBD1. Trimming took 6 bases from V and 8 from J; bases not matched to a gene: 8. Germline values: CDR1 MNHEY, CDR2 SVGAGI. The CDR3 is 13 residues long. The CDR3 nucleotides read TGTGCCAGCAGAATAGGGACAGGCGGAGAAGCTTTCTTT. It translates to CASRIGTGGEAFF.

The V and J genes are TRBV15 and TRBJ2-1, with D maybe TRBD1 (5 bases). V was pared by 5 bases and J by 3 bases, with 17 bases between. CDR3 size: 16 residues. The germline CDR1 and CDR2 sequences are LNHNV and YYDKDF (reference sequence). The CDR3 coding sequence is TGTGCCACCAGCGGCAGGGCCTACTCTATCTACAATGAGCAGTTCTTC. Residues: CATSGRAYSIYNEQFF.

This rearrangement joins TRBV14 to TRBJ1-1; no clear D. The CDR3 runs 13 residues. The V end was cut by 5 bases, the J end by 0 bases, with 7 bases between. Per the germline V gene, CDR1 is SGHDN and CDR2 is FVKESK. The CDR3 sequence is CASSADLNTEAFF. The DNA for the CDR3 is TGTGCCAGCAGCGCAGACTTGAACACTGAAGCTTTCTTT.

This chain links TRBV6-5 with TRBJ2-7, with D perhaps matching TRBD1 (6 bases). The CDR3 is 14 amino acids. CDR1 is MNHEY and CDR2 is SVGAGI in the germline V gene. V gave up 0 bases and J gave up 2 bases, with 8 bases separating them. DNA for the CDR3: TGTGCCAGCAGTTACTCGAACAGGGCCTACGAGCAGTACTTC. Translating gives CASSYSNRAYEQYF.